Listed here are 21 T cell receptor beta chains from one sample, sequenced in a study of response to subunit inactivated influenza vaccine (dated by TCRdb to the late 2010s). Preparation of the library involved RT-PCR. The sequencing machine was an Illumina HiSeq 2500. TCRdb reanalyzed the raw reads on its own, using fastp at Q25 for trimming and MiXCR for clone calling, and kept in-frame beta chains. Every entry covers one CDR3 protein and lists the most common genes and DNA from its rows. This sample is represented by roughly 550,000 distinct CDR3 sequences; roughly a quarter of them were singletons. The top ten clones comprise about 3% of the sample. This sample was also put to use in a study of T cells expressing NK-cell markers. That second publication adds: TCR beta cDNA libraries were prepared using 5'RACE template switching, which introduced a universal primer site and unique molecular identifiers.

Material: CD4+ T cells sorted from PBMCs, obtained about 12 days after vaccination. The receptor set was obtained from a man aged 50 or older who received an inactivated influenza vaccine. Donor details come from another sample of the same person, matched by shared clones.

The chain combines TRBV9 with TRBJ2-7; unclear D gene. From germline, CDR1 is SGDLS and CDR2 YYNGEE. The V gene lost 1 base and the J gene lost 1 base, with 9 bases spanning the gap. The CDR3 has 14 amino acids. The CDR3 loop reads CASSVSLTSYEQYF. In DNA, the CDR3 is TGTGCCAGCAGCGTATCGCTAACTTCCTACGAGCAGTACTTC.

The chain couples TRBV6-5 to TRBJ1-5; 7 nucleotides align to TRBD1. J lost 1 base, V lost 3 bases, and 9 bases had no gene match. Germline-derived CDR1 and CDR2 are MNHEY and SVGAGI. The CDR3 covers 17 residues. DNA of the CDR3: TGTGCCAGCAGTTATCTACAGGGGCGAGGGAGCAATCAGCCCCAGCATTTT. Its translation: CASSYLQGRGSNQPQHF.

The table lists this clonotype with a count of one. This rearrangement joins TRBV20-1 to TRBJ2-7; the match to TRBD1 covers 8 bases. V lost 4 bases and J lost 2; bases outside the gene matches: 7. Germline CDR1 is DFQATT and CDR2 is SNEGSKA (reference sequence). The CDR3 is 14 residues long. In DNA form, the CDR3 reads TGCAGTGCTACCTCAGGGGGCAATACCTACGAGCAGTACTTC. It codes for CSATSGGNTYEQYF.

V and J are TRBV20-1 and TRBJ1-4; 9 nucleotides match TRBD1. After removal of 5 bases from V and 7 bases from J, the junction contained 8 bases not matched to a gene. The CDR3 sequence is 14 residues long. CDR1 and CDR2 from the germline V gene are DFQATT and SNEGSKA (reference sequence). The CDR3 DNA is TGCAGTGCTCCCCGGACAGGGGCCCCTGAAAAACTGTTTTTT. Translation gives CSAPRTGAPEKLFF.

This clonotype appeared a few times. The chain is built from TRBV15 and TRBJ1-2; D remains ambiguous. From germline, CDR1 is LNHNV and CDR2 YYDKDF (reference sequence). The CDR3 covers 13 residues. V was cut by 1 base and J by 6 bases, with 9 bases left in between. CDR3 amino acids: CATSRVHTDGYTF. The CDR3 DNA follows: TGTGCCACCAGCAGAGTCCATACAGATGGCTACACCTTC.

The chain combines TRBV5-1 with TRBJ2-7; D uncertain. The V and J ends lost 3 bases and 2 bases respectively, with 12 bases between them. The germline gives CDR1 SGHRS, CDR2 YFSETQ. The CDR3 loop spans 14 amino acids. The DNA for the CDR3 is TGCGCCAGCAGCTCTAATGCGGCTACCTACGAGCAGTACTTC. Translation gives CASSSNAATYEQYF.

The CDR3 region has the DNA TGTGCCATCAGCTCTCGAGGGTACGAGCAGTACTTC. This encodes CAISSRGYEQYF. This chain uses TRBV10-3 with TRBJ2-7; D is possibly TRBD2 (5 bases). Germline CDR1 reads ENHRY; CDR2 reads SYGVKD. The CDR3 has 12 residues. V was shortened by 6 bases and J by 4 bases, with 10 bases between the two germline ends.

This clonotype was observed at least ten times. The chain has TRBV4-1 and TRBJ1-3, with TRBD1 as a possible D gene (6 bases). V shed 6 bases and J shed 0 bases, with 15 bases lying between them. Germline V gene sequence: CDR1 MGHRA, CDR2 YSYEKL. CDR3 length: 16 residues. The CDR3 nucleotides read TGCGCCAGCAGTCTCGTGGAGGGGGTCTCTGGAAACACCATATATTTT. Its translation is CASSLVEGVSGNTIYF.

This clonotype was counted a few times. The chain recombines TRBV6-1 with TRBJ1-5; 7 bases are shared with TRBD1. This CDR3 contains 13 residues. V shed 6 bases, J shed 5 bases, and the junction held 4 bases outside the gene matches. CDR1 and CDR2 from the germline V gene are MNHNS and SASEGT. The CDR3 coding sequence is TGTGCCAGCAGAGAGGGGGCGGATCAGCCCCAGCATTTT. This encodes CASREGADQPQHF.

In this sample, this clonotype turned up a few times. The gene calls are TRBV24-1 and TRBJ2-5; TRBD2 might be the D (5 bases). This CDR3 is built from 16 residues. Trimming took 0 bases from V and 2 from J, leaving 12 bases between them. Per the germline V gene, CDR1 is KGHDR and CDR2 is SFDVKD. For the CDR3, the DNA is TGTGCCACCAGTGATTTGCGAAAGACGGGGCAAGAGACCCAGTACTTC. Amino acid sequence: CATSDLRKTGQETQYF.

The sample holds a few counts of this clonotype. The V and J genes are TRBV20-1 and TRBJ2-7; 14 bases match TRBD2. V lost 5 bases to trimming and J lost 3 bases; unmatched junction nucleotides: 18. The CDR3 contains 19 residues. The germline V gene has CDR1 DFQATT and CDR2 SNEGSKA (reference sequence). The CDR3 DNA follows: TGCAGTGCTTCAATCGGCCGAAAGGGACTAGCGGGAGAACGCTACGAGCAGTACTTC. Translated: CSASIGRKGLAGERYEQYF.

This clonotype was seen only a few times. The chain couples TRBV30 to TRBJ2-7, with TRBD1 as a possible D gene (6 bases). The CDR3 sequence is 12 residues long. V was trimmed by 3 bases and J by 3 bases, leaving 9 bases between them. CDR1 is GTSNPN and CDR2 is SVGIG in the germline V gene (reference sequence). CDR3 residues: CAWSRGGYEQYF. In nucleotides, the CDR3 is TGTGCCTGGAGCCGAGGGGGCTACGAGCAGTACTTC.

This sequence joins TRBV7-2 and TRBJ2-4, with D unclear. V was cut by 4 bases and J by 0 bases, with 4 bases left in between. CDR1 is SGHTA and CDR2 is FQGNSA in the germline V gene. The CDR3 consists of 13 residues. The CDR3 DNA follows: TGTGCCAGCAGCTGGACAGCCAAAAACATTCAGTACTTC. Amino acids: CASSWTAKNIQYF. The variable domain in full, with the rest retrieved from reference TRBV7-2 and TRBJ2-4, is GAGVSQSPSNKVTEKGKDVELRCDPISGHTALYWYRQSLGQGLEFLIYFQGNSAPDKSGLPSDRFSAERTGGSVSTLTIQRTQQEDSAVYLCASSWTAKNIQYFGAGTRLSVL.

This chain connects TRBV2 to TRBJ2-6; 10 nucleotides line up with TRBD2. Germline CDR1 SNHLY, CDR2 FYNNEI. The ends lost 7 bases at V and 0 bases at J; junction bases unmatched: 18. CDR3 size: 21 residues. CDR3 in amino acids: CASISTVLAGEPSSGANVLTF. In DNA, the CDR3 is TGTGCCAGCATTTCCACAGTCCTAGCGGGAGAACCTTCCTCTGGGGCCAACGTCCTGACTTTC.

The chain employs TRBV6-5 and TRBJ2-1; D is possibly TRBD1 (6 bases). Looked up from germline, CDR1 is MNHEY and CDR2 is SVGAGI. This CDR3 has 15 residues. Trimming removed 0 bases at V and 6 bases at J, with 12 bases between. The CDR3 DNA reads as TGTGCCAGCAGTTACTCGAGCTCAGGGGTCAATGAGCAGTTCTTC. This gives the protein CASSYSSSGVNEQFF.

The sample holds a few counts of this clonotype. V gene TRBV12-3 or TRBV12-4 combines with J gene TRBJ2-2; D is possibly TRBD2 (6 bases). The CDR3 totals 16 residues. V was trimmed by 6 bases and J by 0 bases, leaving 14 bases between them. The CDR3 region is CASSGGAGSNTGELFF. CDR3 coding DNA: TGTGCCAGCAGCGGAGGGGCGGGGTCGAACACCGGGGAGCTGTTTTTT.

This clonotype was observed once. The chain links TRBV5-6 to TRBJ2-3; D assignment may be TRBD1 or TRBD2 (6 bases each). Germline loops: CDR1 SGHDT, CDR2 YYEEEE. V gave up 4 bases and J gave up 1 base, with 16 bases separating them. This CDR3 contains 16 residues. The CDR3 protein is CASSRFIGGRTDTQYF. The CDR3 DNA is TGTGCCAGCAGCCGGTTTATTGGGGGGCGCACAGATACGCAGTATTTT.

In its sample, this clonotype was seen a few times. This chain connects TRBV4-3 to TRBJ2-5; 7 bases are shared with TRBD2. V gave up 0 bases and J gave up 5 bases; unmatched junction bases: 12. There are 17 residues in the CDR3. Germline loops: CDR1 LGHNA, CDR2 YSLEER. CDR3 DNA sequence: TGCGCCAGCAGCCAAGATTACGAGCAGGCCGGGAGGGAGACCCAGTACTTC. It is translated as CASSQDYEQAGRETQYF.

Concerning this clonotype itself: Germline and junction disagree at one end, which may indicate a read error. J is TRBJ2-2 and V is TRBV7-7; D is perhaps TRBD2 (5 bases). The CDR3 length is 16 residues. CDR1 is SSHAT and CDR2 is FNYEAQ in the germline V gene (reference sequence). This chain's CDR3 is CASSAGNRWDTGELFF. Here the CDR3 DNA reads TGTGCTAGCAGCGCCGGGAACCGGTGGGACACCGGGGAGCTGTTTTTT.

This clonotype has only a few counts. CDR3 in amino acids: CASSINLAGGFDTQYF. DNA for the CDR3: TGTGCCAGCAGCATAAACCTAGCGGGGGGGTTCGATACGCAGTATTTT. The gene calls are TRBV7-6 and TRBJ2-3; TRBD2 agrees at 12 bases. This CDR3 region has 16 residues. CDR1 and CDR2 from the germline V gene are SGHVS and FNYEAQ. The V gene end was trimmed by 5 bases and the J gene end by 6 bases; junction bases not matched to a gene: 9.

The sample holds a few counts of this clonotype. CDR3 loop: CASSEATGATLGEQYF. The CDR3 bases are TGTGCCAGCAGTGAAGCGACGGGAGCAACGCTAGGTGAGCAGTACTTC. J is TRBJ2-7 and V is TRBV25-1; D perhaps matches TRBD2 (6 bases). The CDR3 length is 16 residues. V lost 2 bases and J lost 7, with 21 bases in between. CDR1 and CDR2 (germline): MGHDK, SYGVNS.